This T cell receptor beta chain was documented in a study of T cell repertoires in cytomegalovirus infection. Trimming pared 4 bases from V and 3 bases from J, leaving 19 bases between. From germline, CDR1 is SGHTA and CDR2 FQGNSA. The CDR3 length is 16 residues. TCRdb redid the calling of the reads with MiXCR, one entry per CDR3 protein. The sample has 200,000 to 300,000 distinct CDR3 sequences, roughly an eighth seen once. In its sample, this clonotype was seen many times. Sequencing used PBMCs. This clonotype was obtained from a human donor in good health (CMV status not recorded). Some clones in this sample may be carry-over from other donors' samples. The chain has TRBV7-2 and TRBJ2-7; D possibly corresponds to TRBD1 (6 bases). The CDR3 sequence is CASSSHSFRDNYEQYF. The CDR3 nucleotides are TGTGCCAGCAGCTCACACTCATTTCGGGACAACTACGAGCAGTACTTC.